This record covers a single TCR beta chain. Its antigen specificity is not known. Base qualities are not provided; no much larger clone lies one nucleotide away. Via the germline V gene, CDR1 is MDHEN and CDR2 SYDVKM. The CDR3 starts with the cysteine, ends with the phenylalanine, and has 16 residues. CDR3 DNA only is kept here, 48 bases in frame from base 1. V is pared back by 3 bases and J by 2 bases, with 16 bases lying between the germline termini. In the prospective study, participants were roughly 18 to 95 years old, resided in about two dozen geographic areas of the United States, and were enrolled through a virtual design. In the prospective study, cohorts were assigned on the basis of participant-reported clinical history obtained from a screening survey and a study questionnaire. Recovered participants in ImmuneRACE Cohort 3 were defined as having two consecutive negative NP/OP PCR tests, clearance from a healthcare professional, or resolution of symptoms. Mobile phlebotomists in the prospective study collected whole blood, serum and a nasopharyngeal or oropharyngeal swab from every participant. Prospective study participants could optionally give additional blood draws and questionnaires over an approximately two-month period. Prospective study blood samples were shipped either frozen or at room temperature before DNA extraction.

The source of the sample is a study of blood T cell repertoires in COVID-19 (dated by TCRdb to 2020 to 2022). Context from the whole study: The collaborator samples originated in the United States, Italy and Spain and spanned the acute and convalescent phases of COVID-19. A freely available public database, intended as a resource for researchers studying the immune response to SARS-CoV-2, is where the repertoires were released. Where HLA class I and class II types were available, the types were taken from metadata supplied by the sample provider, not from assay-based typing. The dataset comprised deeply sampled blood TCRbeta repertoires from subjects exposed to, actively infected with, or recovered from COVID-19. A de-identified subject ID, COVID-19 status, age in years and sex were almost always included in the sample metadata. The material from the prospective study consisted of cDNA or gDNA derived from T cells, B-cell-depleted T cells, or PBMCs. The samples were drawn from the first 160 participants of the ongoing ImmuneRACE study and from over a thousand subjects provided by 6 global collaborators.

What the work shows at the level of the full study, not this receptor alone: How much clinical and demographic metadata was included differed by source and by participant, and the metadata was provided uncurated.

TCRbeta CDR3 regions were amplified from genomic DNA using the immunoSEQ Assay, a bias-controlled multiplex PCR. The published analysis was carried out like this. The number of nucleated cells in each sample was estimated from the amplification of reference gene primers within the assay. To quantify the absolute abundance of each unique TCRbeta CDR3 rearrangement, sequence reads were collapsed and filtered. For each sample, productive Simpson clonality was calculated by taking the square root of Simpson's diversity index across productive rearrangements. TCRdb stores this immuneACCESS table with in-frame sequences only. Part of the clones is absent; in the studies checked, under half of the shortfall reflects unresolved V genes, and no reason is known for the rest. D and trimming come from the DNA, and the V and J calls and clone size come from that table. In this sample the table shows hundreds of thousands of clones, 85% of which occur a single time. The ten largest clones take up approximately 19% of the sample.

Sequenced input: PBMCs or T cells enriched from blood (not recorded which). The receptor comes from a man between 40 and 49 years old who had recovered from COVID-19. The sequence links TRBV28 to TRBJ1-2; no D gene is confidently identified. The sequenced DNA: TGTGCCAGCAGTTTGGGAAAGCGGAGGTTAAACTATGGCTACACCTTC. Its protein product is CASSLGKRRLNYGYTF.